Listed below are T cell receptor beta chains from one sample, sequenced in a study of T cell changes during pregnancy in multiple sclerosis. The repertoire was sequenced with immunoSEQ multiplex PCR; TCRdb's copy has only in-frame clones and lacks some. The sample consists of tens of thousands of clones, 92% of them appearing once. The material was peripheral blood, obtained in the third trimester of pregnancy. The origin of the receptors is a female donor in good health, enrolled as a control in a pregnancy study. The CDR3 runs from the conserved cysteine through the conserved F or W. The D gene is left open where the match is weak. Clone size appears in some rows only: once, few, many, or a class for an expanded clone.

>TRBV19|NA|TRBJ2-3|once
TGTGCCAGTAGTATTGTAAGCGGGAGCACAGATACGCAGTATTTT
CASSIVSGSTDTQYF
>TRBV27|TRBD2|TRBJ2-7|once
TGTGCCAGCAGCCCTAGACTAGCGGCCTACGAGCAGTACTTC
CASSPRLAAYEQYF
>TRBV2|NA|TRBJ2-3|NA
TGTGCCAGCAGGTTCGGGCTAGGGGATGCTACGCAGTATTTT
CASRFGLGDATQYF
>TRBV28|TRBD1|TRBJ2-7|NA
TGTGCCAGCAAGCGGACAGGCGTTCAGGGCGAGCAGTACTTC
CASKRTGVQGEQYF
>TRBV6-5|TRBD1|TRBJ2-7|NA
TGTGCCAGCAGACAGGGGTACGAGCAGTACTTC
CASRQGYEQYF
>TRBV9|TRBD1|TRBJ1-5|NA
TGTGCCAGCAGCCAGACAGGGAAAAGCAATCAGCCCCAGCATTTT
CASSQTGKSNQPQHF
>TRBV4-2|NA|TRBJ1-5|few
TGTGCCAGCAGCCAAGAGGGGGGAAATCAGCCCCAGCATTTT
CASSQEGGNQPQHF
>TRBV18|TRBD2|TRBJ2-1|NA
TGTGCCAGCTCACCACCGTCAGCGGGAGTCGGTCGGGAGCAGTTCTTC
CASSPPSAGVGREQFF
>TRBV27|NA|TRBJ2-7|NA
TGTGCCAGCAGCCCTTACACCCCGGGGAACGAGCAGTACTTC
CASSPYTPGNEQYF
>TRBV27|TRBD2|TRBJ2-3|once
TGTGCCAGCAAACCAGCGGGGGGCACAGATACGCAGTATTTT
CASKPAGGTDTQYF
>TRBV4-1|NA|TRBJ1-1|NA
TGCGCCAGCAGCCAAGACAGGGAGGTTCGAACTGAAGCTTTCTTT
CASSQDREVRTEAFF
>TRBV5-1|NA|TRBJ2-3|NA
TGCGCCAGCAGCTTGGACGCGCGAAGCGCCGGCACAGATACGCAGTATTTT
CASSLDARSAGTDTQYF
>TRBV27|NA|TRBJ1-1|NA
TGTGCCAGCAGTTCCATAGTTGGCACTGAAGCTTTCTTT
CASSSIVGTEAFF
>TRBV4-1|NA|TRBJ2-3|NA
TGCGCCAGCAGCCAAGTTCCCACTGAGGGAGATACGCAGTATTTT
CASSQVPTEGDTQYF
>TRBV27|NA|TRBJ2-1|NA
TGTGCCAGCAGCTCGTCGGAGTTGCCCTACAATGAGCAGTTCTTC
CASSSSELPYNEQFF
>TRBV29-1|TRBD1|TRBJ2-3|NA
TGCAGCGGAGGACAGGGGGGGAACACAGATACGCAGTATTTT
CSGGQGGNTDTQYF
>TRBV2|TRBD1|TRBJ1-6|NA
TGTGCCAGCAGTGTAGACAGGGGTAATTCACCCCTCCACTTT
CASSVDRGNSPLHF
>TRBV25-1|NA|TRBJ1-6|once
TGTGCCAGCAGTTTGGACACCTCCTATAATTCACCCCTCCACTTT
CASSLDTSYNSPLHF
>TRBV6-1|NA|TRBJ1-2|NA
TGTGCCAGCAGTGAATATCGGGGAGATTATGGCTACACCTTC
CASSEYRGDYGYTF
>TRBV6-5|TRBD1|TRBJ1-2|NA
TGTGCCAGCAGTTACCTGACAGGGCTCTCACATGGCTACACCTTC
CASSYLTGLSHGYTF
>TRBV13|NA|TRBJ1-1|NA
TGTGCCAGCAGCTTAGTATCTGAAGCTTTCTTT
CASSLVSEAFF
>TRBV30|TRBD2|TRBJ2-2|NA
TGTGCCTGGAGTGGGGGCAGGACTAGAACCTTGAACACCGGGGAGCTGTTTTTT
CAWSGGRTRTLNTGELFF
>TRBV9|TRBD2|TRBJ2-5|NA
TGTGCCAGCAGCGTAGGAGGTAGCGGGAGTGCTGAGACCCAGTACTTC
CASSVGGSGSAETQYF
>TRBV7-9|TRBD1|TRBJ2-5|NA
TGTGCCAGCAGCTCGCTGGGGACAGGAGGAGCGGTCCAAGAGACCCAGTACTTC
CASSSLGTGGAVQETQYF
>TRBV7-2|NA|TRBJ1-3|NA
TGTGCCAGCAGCTTACTGGGGGCGAGGGACACCATATATTTT
CASSLLGARDTIYF
>TRBV2|TRBD1|TRBJ1-2|NA
TGTGCCAGCAGGGGACAGGGGACTAACTATGGCTACACCTTC
CASRGQGTNYGYTF